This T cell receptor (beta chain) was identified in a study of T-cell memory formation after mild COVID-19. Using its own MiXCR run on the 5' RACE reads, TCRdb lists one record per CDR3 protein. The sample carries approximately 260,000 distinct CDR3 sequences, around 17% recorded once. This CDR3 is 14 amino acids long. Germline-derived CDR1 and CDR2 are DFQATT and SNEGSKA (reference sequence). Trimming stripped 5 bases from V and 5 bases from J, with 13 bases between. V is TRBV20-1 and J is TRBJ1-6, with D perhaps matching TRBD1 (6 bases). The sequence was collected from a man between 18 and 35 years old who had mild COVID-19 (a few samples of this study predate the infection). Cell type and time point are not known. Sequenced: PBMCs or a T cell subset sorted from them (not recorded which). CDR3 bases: TGCAGTGCTCCTCCGGACAGTCATAATTCACCCCTCCACTTT. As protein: CSAPPDSHNSPLHF.